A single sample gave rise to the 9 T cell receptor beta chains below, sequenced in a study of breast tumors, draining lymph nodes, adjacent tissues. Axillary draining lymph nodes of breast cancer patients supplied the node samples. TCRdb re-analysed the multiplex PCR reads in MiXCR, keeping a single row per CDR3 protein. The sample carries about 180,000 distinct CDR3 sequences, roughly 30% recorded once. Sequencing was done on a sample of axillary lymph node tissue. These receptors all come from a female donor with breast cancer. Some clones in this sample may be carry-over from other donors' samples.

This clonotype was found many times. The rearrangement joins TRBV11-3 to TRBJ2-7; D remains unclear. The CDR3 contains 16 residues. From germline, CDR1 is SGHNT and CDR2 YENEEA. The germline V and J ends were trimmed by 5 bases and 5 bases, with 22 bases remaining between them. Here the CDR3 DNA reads TGTGCCAGCAGCCCGCAAATTCAGGTGTTGTCGGACGAGCAGTACTTC. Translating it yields CASSPQIQVLSDEQYF.

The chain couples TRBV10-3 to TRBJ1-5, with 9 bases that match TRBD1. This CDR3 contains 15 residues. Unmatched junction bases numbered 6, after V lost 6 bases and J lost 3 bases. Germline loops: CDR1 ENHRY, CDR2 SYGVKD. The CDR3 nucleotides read TGTGCCATCAGCGCCGGGACAGGGTTCAATCAGCCCCAGCATTTT. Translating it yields CAISAGTGFNQPQHF.

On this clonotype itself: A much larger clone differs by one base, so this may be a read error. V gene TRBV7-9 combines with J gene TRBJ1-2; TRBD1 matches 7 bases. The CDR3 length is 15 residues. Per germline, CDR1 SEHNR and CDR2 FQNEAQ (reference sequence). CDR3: CASSLQAGGGHGYPF. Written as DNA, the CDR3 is TGTGCCAGCAGCCTCCAGGCAGGGGGTGGTCATGGCTACCCCTTC.

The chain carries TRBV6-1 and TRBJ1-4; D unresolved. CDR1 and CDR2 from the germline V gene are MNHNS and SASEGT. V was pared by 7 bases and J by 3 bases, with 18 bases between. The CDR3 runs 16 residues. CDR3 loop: CASTLSGFGANEKLFF. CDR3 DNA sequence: TGTGCCAGCACCCTATCGGGGTTTGGGGCTAATGAAAAACTGTTTTTT.

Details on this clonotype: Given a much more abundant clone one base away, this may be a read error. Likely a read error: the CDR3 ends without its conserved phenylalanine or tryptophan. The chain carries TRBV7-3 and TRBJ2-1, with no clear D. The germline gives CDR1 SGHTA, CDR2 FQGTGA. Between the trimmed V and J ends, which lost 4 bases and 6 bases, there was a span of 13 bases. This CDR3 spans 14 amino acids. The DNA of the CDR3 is TGTGCCAGCAGCTCGAATCAGGAAGCCAATGAGCAGTTCCTC. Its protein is CASSSNQEANEQFL.

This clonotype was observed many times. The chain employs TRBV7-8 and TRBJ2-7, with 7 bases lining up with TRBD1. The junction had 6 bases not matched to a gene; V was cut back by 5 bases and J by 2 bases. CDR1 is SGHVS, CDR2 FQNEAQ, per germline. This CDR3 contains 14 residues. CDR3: CASSQKGGTYEQYF. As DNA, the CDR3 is TGTGCCAGCAGCCAGAAAGGGGGCACCTACGAGCAGTACTTC. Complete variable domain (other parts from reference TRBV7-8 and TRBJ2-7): GAGVSQSPRYKVAKRGQDVALRCDPISGHVSLFWYQQALGQGPEFLTYFQNEAQLDKSGLPSDRFFAERPEGSVSTLKIQRTQQEDSAVYLCASSQKGGTYEQYFGPGTRLTVT.

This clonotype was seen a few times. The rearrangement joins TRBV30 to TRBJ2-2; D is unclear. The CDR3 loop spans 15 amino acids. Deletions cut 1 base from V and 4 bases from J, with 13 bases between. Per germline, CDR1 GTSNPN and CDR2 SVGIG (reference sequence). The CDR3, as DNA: TGTGCCTGGAGTGCACGGCAGCCGGCCACCGGGGAGCTGTTTTTT. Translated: CAWSARQPATGELFF.

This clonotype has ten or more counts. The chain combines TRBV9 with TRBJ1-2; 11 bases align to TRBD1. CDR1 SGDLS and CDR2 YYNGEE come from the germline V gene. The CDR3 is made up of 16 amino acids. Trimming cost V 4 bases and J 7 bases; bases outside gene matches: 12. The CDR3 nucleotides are TGTGCCAGCAGCCCACAAGGACAGGGGGCCTCTTCTGGCTACACCTTC. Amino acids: CASSPQGQGASSGYTF. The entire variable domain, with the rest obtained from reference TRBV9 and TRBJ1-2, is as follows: DSGVTQTPKHLITATGQRVTLRCSPRSGDLSVYWYQQSLDQGLQFLIQYYNGEERAKGNILERFSAQQFPDLHSELNLSSLELGDSALYFCASSPQGQGASSGYTFGSGTRLTVV.

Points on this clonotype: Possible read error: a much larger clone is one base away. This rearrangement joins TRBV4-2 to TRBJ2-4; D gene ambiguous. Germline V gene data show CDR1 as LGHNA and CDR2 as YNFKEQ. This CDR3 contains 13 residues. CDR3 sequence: CASSQERKNVQYF. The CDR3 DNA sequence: TGTGCCAGCAGCCAAGAGCGAAAAAACGTTCAGTACTTC.